The source of this TCR beta chain is a study of T cell repertoires in cytomegalovirus infection. About the study: A matching HLA type, together with CMV infection, was signaled by public TCR beta signatures. Study-wide points: Cumulative frequency of public TCR beta families picked out carriers of CMV plus the relevant HLA. Dominating the ex vivo response were HLA-C-restricted CMV-specific TCR beta clonotypes.

The CDR3 is made up of 13 amino acids. Germline V gene lookup returns CDR1 SNHLY and CDR2 FYNNEI. Trimming cost V 3 bases and J 10 bases, with 10 bases left between them. TCRdb independently ran MiXCR on the reads; one entry per CDR3 protein. This sample has 150,000 to 200,000 distinct CDR3 sequences, with approximately 28% found just once. About this clonotype: Its target is unknown.

The sequence came from a human donor in good health (CMV status not recorded). Some clones in this sample may be carry-over from other donors' samples. The V and J genes are TRBV2 and TRBJ1-6; D possibly corresponds to TRBD1 (5 bases). The material sequenced was PBMCs. The CDR3 loop is CASSEGGPSPLHF. CDR3 nucleotide sequence: TGTGCCAGCAGTGAGGGGGGTCCCTCACCCCTCCACTTT.